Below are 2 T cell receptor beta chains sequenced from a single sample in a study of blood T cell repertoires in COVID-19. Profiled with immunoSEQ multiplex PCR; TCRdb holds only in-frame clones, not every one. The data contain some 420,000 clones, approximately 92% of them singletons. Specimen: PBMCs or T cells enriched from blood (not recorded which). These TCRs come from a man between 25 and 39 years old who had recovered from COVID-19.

CDR3 protein: CASSSTKTTSASSGANVLTF. CDR3 sequence (DNA): TGCGCCAGCAGCTCCACAAAAACGACTAGCGCCAGCTCTGGGGCCAACGTCCTGACTTTC. The chain carries TRBV5-1 and TRBJ2-6; 8 bases are shared with TRBD2. Trimming took 3 bases from V and 0 from J; bases not matched to a gene: 14. The V gene's germline CDR1 is SGHRS and CDR2 YFSETQ. This CDR3 has 20 amino acids.

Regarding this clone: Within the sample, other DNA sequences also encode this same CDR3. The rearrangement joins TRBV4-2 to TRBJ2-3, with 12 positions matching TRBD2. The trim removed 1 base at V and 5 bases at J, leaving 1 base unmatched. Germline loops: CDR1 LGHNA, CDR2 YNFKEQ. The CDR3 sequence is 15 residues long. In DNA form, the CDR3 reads TGTGCCAGCAGCCAAGGACTAGCGGGAGAAGATACGCAGTATTTT. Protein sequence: CASSQGLAGEDTQYF.